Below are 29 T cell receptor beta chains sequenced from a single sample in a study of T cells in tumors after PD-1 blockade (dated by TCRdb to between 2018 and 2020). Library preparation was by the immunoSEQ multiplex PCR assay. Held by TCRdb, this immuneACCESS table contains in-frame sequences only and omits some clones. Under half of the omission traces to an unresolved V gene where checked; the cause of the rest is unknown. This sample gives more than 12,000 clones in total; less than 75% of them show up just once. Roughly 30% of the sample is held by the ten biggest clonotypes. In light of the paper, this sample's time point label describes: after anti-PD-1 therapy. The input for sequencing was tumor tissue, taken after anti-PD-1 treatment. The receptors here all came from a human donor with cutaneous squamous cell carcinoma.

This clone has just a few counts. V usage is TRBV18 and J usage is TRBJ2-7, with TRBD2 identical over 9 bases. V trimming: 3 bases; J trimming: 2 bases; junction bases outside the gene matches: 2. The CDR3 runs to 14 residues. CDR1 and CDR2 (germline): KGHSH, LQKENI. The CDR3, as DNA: TGTGCCAGCTCACCGGCGGGAGGGCCCTACGAGCAGTACTTC. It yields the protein CASSPAGGPYEQYF.

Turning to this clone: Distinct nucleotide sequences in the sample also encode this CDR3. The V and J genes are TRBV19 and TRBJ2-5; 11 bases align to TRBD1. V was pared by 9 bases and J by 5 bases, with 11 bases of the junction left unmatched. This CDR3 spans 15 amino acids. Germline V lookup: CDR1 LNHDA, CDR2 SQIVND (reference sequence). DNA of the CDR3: TGTGCCAGCGGACAGCTGGACAGGGGGCGGGAGACCCAGTACTTC. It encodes CASGQLDRGRETQYF.

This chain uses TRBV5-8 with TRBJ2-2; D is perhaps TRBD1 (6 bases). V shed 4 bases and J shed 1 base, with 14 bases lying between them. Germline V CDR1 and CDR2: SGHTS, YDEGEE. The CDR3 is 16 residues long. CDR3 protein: CASSPMGTLNTGELFF. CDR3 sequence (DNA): TGTGCCAGCAGCCCGATGGGGACACTGAACACCGGGGAGCTGTTTTTT.

The chain's CDR3 is CASSDVARETQYF. The CDR3, as DNA: TGTGCCAGCAGTGATGTGGCGAGAGAGACCCAGTACTTC. The rearrangement joins TRBV2 to TRBJ2-5; D is undetermined. This CDR3 contains 13 residues. The germline V and J ends were trimmed by 3 bases and 4 bases, with 9 bases remaining between them. Germline values: CDR1 SNHLY, CDR2 FYNNEI.

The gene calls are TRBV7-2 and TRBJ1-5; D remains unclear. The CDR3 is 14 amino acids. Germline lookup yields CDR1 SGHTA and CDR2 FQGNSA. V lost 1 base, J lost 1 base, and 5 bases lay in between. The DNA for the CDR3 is TGTGCCAGCAGCTTAGTAGGGAGCAATCAGCCCCAGCATTTT. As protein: CASSLVGSNQPQHF. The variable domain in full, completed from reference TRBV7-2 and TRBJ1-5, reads GAGVSQSPSNKVTEKGKDVELRCDPISGHTALYWYRQSLGQGLEFLIYFQGNSAPDKSGLPSDRFSAERTGGSVSTLTIQRTQQEDSAVYLCASSLVGSNQPQHFGDGTRLSIL.

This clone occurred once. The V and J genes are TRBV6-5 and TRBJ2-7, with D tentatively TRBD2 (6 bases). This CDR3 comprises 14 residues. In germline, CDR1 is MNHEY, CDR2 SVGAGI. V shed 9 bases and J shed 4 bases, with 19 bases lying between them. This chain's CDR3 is CASESGWGVYEQYF. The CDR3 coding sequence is TGTGCCAGTGAGTCAGGGTGGGGGGTATACGAGCAGTACTTC.

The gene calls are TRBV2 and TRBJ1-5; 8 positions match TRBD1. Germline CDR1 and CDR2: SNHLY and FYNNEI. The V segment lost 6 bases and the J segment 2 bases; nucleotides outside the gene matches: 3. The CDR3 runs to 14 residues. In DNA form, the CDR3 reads TGTGCCAGCAGCGAACAGGGGGGCAATCAGCCCCAGCATTTT. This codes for CASSEQGGNQPQHF.

CDR3 sequence: CASSLDIPFGSTEAFF. CDR3 sequence (DNA): TGTGCCAGCTCGCTCGATATCCCGTTCGGGAGCACTGAAGCTTTCTTT. This sequence joins TRBV18 and TRBJ1-1; D is unresolved. The CDR3 spans 16 residues. Germline lookup yields CDR1 KGHSH and CDR2 LQKENI. V was pared by 6 bases and J by 4 bases, with 21 bases between.

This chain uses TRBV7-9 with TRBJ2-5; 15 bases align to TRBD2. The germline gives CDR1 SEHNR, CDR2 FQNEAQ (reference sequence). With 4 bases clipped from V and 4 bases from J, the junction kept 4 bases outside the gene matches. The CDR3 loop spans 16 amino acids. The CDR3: CASSSGLAGGGETQYF. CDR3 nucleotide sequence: TGTGCCAGCAGCTCGGGACTAGCGGGAGGAGGAGAGACCCAGTACTTC. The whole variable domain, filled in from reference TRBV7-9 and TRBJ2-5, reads DTGVSQNPRHKITKRGQNVTFRCDPISEHNRLYWYRQTLGQGPEFLTYFQNEAQLEKSRLLSDRFSAERPKGSFSTLEIQRTEQGDSAMYLCASSSGLAGGGETQYFGPGTRLLVL.

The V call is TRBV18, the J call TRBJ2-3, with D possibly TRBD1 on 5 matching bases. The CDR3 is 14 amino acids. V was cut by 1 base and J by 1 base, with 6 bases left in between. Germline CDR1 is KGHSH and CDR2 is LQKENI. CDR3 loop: CASSPQQGTDTQYF. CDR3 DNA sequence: TGTGCCAGCTCACCACAACAGGGCACAGATACGCAGTATTTT.

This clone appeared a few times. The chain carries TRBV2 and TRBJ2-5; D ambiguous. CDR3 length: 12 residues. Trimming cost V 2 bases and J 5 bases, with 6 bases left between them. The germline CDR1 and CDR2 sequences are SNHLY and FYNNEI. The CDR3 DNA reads TGTGCCAGCAGTGAATGGTGGGAGACCCAGTACTTC. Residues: CASSEWWETQYF.

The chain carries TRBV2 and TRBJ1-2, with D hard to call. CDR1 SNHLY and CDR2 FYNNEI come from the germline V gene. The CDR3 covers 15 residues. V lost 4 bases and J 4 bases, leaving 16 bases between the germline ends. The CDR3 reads CASSGVSYTVYGYTF. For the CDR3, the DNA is TGTGCCAGCAGTGGAGTGTCCTACACCGTCTATGGCTACACCTTC.

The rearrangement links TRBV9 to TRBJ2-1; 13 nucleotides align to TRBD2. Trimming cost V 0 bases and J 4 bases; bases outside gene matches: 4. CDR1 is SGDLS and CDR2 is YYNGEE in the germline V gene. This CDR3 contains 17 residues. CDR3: CASSVGEGLAGYNEQFF. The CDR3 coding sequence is TGTGCCAGCAGCGTAGGAGAGGGACTAGCGGGATACAATGAGCAGTTCTTC. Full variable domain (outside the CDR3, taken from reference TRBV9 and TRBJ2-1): DSGVTQTPKHLITATGQRVTLRCSPRSGDLSVYWYQQSLDQGLQFLIQYYNGEERAKGNILERFSAQQFPDLHSELNLSSLELGDSALYFCASSVGEGLAGYNEQFFGPGTRLTVL.

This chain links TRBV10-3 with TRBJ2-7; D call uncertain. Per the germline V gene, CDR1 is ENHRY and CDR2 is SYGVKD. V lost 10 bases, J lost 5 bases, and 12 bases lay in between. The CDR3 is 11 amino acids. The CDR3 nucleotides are TGTGCCAGCAGATGGGGTCACGAGCAGTACTTC. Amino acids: CASRWGHEQYF.

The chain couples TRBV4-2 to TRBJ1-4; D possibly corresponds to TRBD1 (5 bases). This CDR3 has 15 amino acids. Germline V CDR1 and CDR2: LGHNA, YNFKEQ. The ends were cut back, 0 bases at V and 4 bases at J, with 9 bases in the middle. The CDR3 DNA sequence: TGTGCCAGCAGCCAAGACGGGGGGAATAATGAAAAACTGTTTTTT. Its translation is CASSQDGGNNEKLFF.

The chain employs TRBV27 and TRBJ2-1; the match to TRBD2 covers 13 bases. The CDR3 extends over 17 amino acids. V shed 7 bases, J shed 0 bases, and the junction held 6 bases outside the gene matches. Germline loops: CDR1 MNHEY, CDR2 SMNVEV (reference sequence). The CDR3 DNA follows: TGTGCCAGCACTCCGGGACTAGCGGGATTCTCCTACAATGAGCAGTTCTTC. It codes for CASTPGLAGFSYNEQFF.

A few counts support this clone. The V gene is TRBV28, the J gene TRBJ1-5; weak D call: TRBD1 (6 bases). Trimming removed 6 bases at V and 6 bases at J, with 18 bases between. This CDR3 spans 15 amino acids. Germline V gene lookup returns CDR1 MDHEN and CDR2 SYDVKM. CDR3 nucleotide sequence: TGTGCCAGCAGACTACTGGGGGGCGCGGGTCAGCCCCAGCATTTT. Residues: CASRLLGGAGQPQHF.

CDR3 region: CASSLRQSSGNTIYF. CDR3 sequence (DNA): TGTGCCAGCAGTTTACGGCAGAGCTCTGGAAACACCATATATTTT. This chain links TRBV27 with TRBJ1-3, with no clear D. The V gene lost 2 bases and the J gene lost 0 bases, with 8 bases spanning the gap. Germline CDR1 MNHEY, CDR2 SMNVEV (reference sequence). The CDR3 length is 15 residues.

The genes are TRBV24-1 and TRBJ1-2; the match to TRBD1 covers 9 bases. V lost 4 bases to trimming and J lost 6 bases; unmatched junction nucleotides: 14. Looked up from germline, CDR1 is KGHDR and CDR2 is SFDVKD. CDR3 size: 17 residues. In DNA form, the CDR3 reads TGTGCCACCAGTGACCGCCATTACAGGGGGCTTAGTGATGGCTACACCTTC. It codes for CATSDRHYRGLSDGYTF.

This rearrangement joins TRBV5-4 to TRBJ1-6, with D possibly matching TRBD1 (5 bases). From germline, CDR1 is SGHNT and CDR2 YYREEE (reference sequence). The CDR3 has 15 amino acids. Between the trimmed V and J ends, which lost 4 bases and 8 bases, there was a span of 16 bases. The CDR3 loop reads CASSMGQGLDSPLHF. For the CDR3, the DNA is TGTGCCAGCAGCATGGGTCAGGGTCTGGATTCACCCCTCCACTTT.

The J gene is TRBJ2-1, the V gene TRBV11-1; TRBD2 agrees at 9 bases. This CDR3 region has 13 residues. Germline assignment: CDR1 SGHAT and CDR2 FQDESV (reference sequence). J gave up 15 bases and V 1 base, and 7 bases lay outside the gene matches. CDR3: CASSLDGRGGLFF. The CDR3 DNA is TGTGCCAGCAGCTTAGACGGGCGGGGGGGACTGTTCTTC.

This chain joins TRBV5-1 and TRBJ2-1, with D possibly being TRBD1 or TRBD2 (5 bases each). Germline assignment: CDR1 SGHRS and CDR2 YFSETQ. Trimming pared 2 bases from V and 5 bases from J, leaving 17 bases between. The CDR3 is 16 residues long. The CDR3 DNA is TGCGCCAGCAGCTTTATAGTGGGTGGGACCCACAATGAGCAGTTCTTC. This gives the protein CASSFIVGGTHNEQFF.

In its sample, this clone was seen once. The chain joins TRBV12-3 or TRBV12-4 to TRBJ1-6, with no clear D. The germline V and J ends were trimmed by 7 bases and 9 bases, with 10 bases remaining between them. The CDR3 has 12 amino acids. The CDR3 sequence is CASTDVGSPLHF. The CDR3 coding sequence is TGTGCCAGCACCGACGTCGGTTCACCCCTCCACTTT.

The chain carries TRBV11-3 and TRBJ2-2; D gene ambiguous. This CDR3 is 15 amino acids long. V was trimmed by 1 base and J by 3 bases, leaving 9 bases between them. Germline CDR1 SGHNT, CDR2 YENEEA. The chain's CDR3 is CASSLVASDTGELFF. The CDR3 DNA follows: TGTGCCAGCAGCTTAGTTGCTAGTGACACCGGGGAGCTGTTTTTT.

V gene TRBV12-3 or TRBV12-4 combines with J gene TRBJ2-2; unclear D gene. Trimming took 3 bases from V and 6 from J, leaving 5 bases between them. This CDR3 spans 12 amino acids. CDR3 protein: CASSFRPGELFF. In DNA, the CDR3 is TGTGCCAGCAGTTTTAGGCCCGGGGAGCTGTTTTTT.

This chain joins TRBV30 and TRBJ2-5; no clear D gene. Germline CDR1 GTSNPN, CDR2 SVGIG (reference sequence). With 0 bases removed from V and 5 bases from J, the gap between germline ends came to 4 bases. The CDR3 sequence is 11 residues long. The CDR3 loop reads CAWSVWETQYF. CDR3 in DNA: TGTGCCTGGAGTGTTTGGGAGACCCAGTACTTC. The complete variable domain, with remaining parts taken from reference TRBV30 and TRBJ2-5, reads SQTIHQWPATLVQPVGSPLSLECTVEGTSNPNLYWYRQAAGRGLQLLFYSVGIGQISSEVPQNLSASRPQDRQFILSSKKLLLSDSGFYLCAWSVWETQYFGPGTRLLVL.

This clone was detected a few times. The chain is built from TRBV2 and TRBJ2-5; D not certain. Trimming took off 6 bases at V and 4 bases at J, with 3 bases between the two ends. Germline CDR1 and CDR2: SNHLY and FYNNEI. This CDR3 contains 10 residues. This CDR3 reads CASRRETQYF. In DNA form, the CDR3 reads TGTGCCAGCAGGCGAGAGACCCAGTACTTC.

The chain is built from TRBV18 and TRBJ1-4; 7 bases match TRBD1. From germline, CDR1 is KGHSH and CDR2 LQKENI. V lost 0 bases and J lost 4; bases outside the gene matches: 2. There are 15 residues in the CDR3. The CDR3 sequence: CASSPPGQSNEKLFF. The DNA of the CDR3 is TGTGCCAGCTCACCACCGGGACAGAGTAATGAAAAACTGTTTTTT.

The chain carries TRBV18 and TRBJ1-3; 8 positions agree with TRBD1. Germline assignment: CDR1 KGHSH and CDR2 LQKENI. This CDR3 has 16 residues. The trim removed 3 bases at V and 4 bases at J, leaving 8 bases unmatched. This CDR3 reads CASSPGQGGRGNTIYF. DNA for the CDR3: TGTGCCAGCTCACCCGGACAGGGAGGTCGAGGAAACACCATATATTTT.